This TCR beta chain was captured in a study of identical twins. This CDR3 comprises 14 residues. The germline gives CDR1 SEHNR, CDR2 FQNEAQ (reference sequence). V shed 3 bases, J shed 4 bases, and the junction held 5 bases outside the gene matches. MiXCR, applied by TCRdb to the 5' RACE reads, yields one record per CDR3 protein. This sample carries hundreds of thousands of distinct CDR3 sequences, 9% to 15% of them seen once, and the ten largest clones take around 7.2%. The same sample was also studied in work on yellow fever vaccine responses in identical twins.

The clonotype originates from a woman between 18 and 30 years old in good health. The material sequenced was CD8+ T cells sorted from blood. The V call is TRBV7-9, the J call TRBJ2-5; 7 nucleotides match TRBD2. CDR3 DNA: TGTGCCAGCAGCTTGGTGGGGAGGGCAGAGACCCAGTACTTC. This encodes CASSLVGRAETQYF. The full variable domain, rest sourced from reference TRBV7-9 and TRBJ2-5, is DTGVSQNPRHKITKRGQNVTFRCDPISEHNRLYWYRQTLGQGPEFLTYFQNEAQLEKSRLLSDRFSAERPKGSFSTLEIQRTEQGDSAMYLCASSLVGRAETQYFGPGTRLLVL.